This T cell receptor beta chain comes out of a study of blood T cell repertoires in COVID-19 (TCRdb year 2020). Turning to the overall study: Samples covering the acute and convalescent phases of COVID-19 were provided by collaborators in the United States, Italy and Spain. The material from the prospective study consisted of cDNA or gDNA derived from T cells, B-cell-depleted T cells, or PBMCs. Deeply sampled blood TCRbeta repertoires from subjects exposed to, actively infected with, or recovered from COVID-19 were included in the dataset. The repertoires were made available in a free public database intended to serve as a resource for research on the immune response to SARS-CoV-2. Samples were obtained from the ongoing ImmuneRACE study (first 160 participants) and from approximately 1,200 subjects provided by 6 global collaborators. Sample metadata almost always included a de-identified subject ID, COVID-19 status, age in years and sex. HLA class I and class II types, where available, came from metadata supplied by the sample provider rather than from assay-based typing. The full study reports these points: The quantity of clinical and demographic metadata differed by source and by participant and was supplied without curation.

The CDR3 covers 13 residues, taking in both the cysteine and the phenylalanine. Of the read, only the CDR3 DNA is kept; its 39 bases are in frame from base 1. Relative to germline, V is 5 bases shorter and J is 1 base shorter, with 9 bases between their ends. This clone was counted a few times. The antigen it binds to is not known. No per-base quality is available; no much larger clone lies one base away. The immunoSEQ Assay, a bias-controlled multiplex PCR, was used to amplify TCRbeta CDR3 regions from genomic DNA. The authors' analysis ran thus. The number of nucleated cells in each sample was estimated by amplification of reference gene primers within the assay. To quantify the absolute abundance of each unique TCRbeta CDR3 rearrangement, sequence reads were collapsed and filtered. For each sample, productive Simpson clonality was calculated as the square root of Simpson's diversity index over productive rearrangements. The table comes from immuneACCESS by way of TCRdb, which keeps in-frame sequences with V and J called. Part of the clones is missing from these tables; in studies checked, under half for an unresolved V gene and the rest for unknown reasons. That table supplies the V and J calls and clone size; D and trimming were determined from the DNA. The sample has around 130,000 clones on record, approximately 85% of them singletons. Roughly an eighth of the sample is taken by the ten largest.

Collaborating institutions collected whole blood in K2EDTA tubes following their own protocols. For TCRbeta analysis, collaborator samples were shipped as frozen whole blood, as isolated PBMCs, or as DNA extracted from either sample type. The rearranged segments are TRBV12-3 or TRBV12-4 and TRBJ2-7, with the D gene uncertain. The receptor's source is a human donor in a cohort sampled during active COVID-19. Input material: peripheral blood. The DNA sequence is given as TGTGCCAGCAGTCCTCTGACTTCCTACGAGCAGTACTTC. It codes for CASSPLTSYEQYF.